The rows below give T cell receptor beta chains drawn from one sample of a study of early T cells in non-severe SARS-CoV-2 infection. MiXCR was run by TCRdb on the 5' RACE reads, yielding one entry per CDR3 protein. The sample holds around 26,000 distinct CDR3 sequences, 4.8% seen once. Sequenced material: whole blood. The origin of the receptors is an adult who was a healthcare worker with PCR-confirmed SARS-CoV-2 infection or an uninfected control (not recorded which). The CDR3 runs from the conserved cysteine through the conserved F or W. The D gene is left open where the match is weak. Clone size is given for some rows only: seen once, a few or many times, or a class if the clone is expanded.

>TRBV28|NA|NA|TRBJ1-6
CASSFGQTPLHF
TGTGCCAGCAGTTTTGGGCAGACACCCCTCCACTTT
>TRBV20-1|many|TRBD1|TRBJ1-5
CSANSLERPGQNQPQHF
TGCAGTGCCAACTCCCTCGAACGTCCGGGACAGAATCAGCCCCAGCATTTT
>TRBV4-1|few|NA|TRBJ2-2
CASSQDPRYSGELFF
TGCGCCAGCAGCCAAGATCCACGATACTCCGGGGAGCTGTTTTTT
>TRBV27|many|TRBD2|TRBJ2-5
CASSSSGGEVTLEETQYF
TGTGCCAGCAGTTCTAGCGGGGGGGAGGTTACATTAGAAGAGACCCAGTACTTC
>TRBV20-1|many|NA|TRBJ2-5
CSARSPLDSGETQYF
TGCAGTGCTAGATCTCCTCTGGACAGTGGAGAGACCCAGTACTTC
>TRBV3-1|many|TRBD2|TRBJ2-7
CASSRGTSGRYEQYF
TGTGCCAGCAGCCGCGGGACTAGCGGGAGGTACGAGCAGTACTTC
>TRBV5-6|NA|NA|TRBJ1-1
CASSLEQNTEAFF
TGTGCCAGCAGCTTGGAACAGAACACTGAAGCTTTCTTT
>TRBV27|few|TRBD1|TRBJ1-5
CASRPDRGLGQPQHF
TGTGCCAGCAGACCGGACAGGGGGCTAGGGCAGCCCCAGCATTTT
>TRBV6-5|NA|NA|TRBJ2-3
CASSSGRYADTQYF
TGTGCCAGCAGCTCGGGCCGATACGCAGATACGCAGTATTTT
>TRBV7-9|few|NA|TRBJ2-5
CASSLARQGQETQYF
TGTGCCAGCAGCTTAGCGCGGCAGGGCCAAGAGACCCAGTACTTC
>TRBV9|many|NA|TRBJ2-2
CASSVDLGTGELFF
TGTGCCAGCAGCGTAGATCTGGGCACCGGGGAGCTGTTTTTT
>TRBV4-1|many|TRBD1|TRBJ1-6
CASSHATGQNNSPLHF
TGCGCCAGCAGCCATGCGACGGGACAGAATAATTCACCCCTCCACTTT
>TRBV5-1|many|NA|TRBJ2-1
CASRTGESYNEQFF
TGCGCCAGCAGAACCGGAGAATCCTACAATGAGCAGTTCTTC
>TRBV6-5|many|NA|TRBJ2-7
CASSYSWQSYEQYF
TGTGCCAGCAGTTACTCATGGCAGTCCTACGAGCAGTACTTC
>TRBV7-9|NA|TRBD2|TRBJ2-1
CASSYLASGGPRNEQFF
TGTGCCAGCAGTTATTTGGCTAGCGGGGGCCCTCGCAATGAGCAGTTCTTC
>TRBV29-1|many|NA|TRBJ2-7
CSVVEGSGQYF
TGCAGCGTTGTGGAGGGTTCTGGGCAGTACTTC
>TRBV6-2/TRBV6-3|many|NA|TRBJ1-5
CASSSDYQPQHF
TGTGCCAGCAGTTCTGACTATCAGCCCCAGCATTTT
>TRBV5-1|many|NA|TRBJ2-1
CASSSPNGGSFNEQFF
TGCGCCAGCAGCTCGCCCAATGGGGGGTCGTTTAATGAGCAGTTCTTC
>TRBV29-1|many|NA|TRBJ1-5
CSVEGGFGQPQHF
TGCAGCGTTGAGGGAGGCTTCGGTCAGCCCCAGCATTTT
>TRBV7-3|few|NA|TRBJ1-2
CASSRDRNYGYTF
TGTGCCAGCAGCAGAGACAGAAACTATGGCTACACCTTC
>TRBV6-2/TRBV6-3|NA|TRBD2|TRBJ2-7
CASSLAGGNEQYF
TGTGCCAGCAGTCTAGCGGGAGGTAACGAGCAGTACTTC
>TRBV29-1|many|NA|TRBJ2-1
CSVLKVQGNEQFF
TGCAGCGTTCTAAAGGTACAGGGCAATGAGCAGTTCTTC
>TRBV18|many|NA|TRBJ2-7
CASSPPRQGGVYEQYF
TGTGCCAGCTCACCACCGCGGCAGGGGGGCGTATACGAGCAGTACTTC
>TRBV13|many|NA|TRBJ1-1
CASSLARLYTEAFF
TGTGCCAGCAGCTTAGCGAGGTTGTACACTGAAGCTTTCTTT
>TRBV9|few|TRBD1|TRBJ2-1
CASSTGQGGHNEQFF
TGTGCCAGCAGCACGGGACAGGGAGGGCACAATGAGCAGTTCTTC
>TRBV7-3|NA|NA|TRBJ2-2
CASGWMDTGELFF
TGTGCCAGCGGGTGGATGGACACCGGGGAGCTGTTTTTT
>TRBV12-3/TRBV12-4|few|TRBD1|TRBJ1-3
CASSKRTGLGF
TGTGCCAGCAGTAAACGGACAGGACTGGGTTTT
>TRBV7-9|NA|NA|TRBJ1-1
CASSLARLTEAFF
TGTGCCAGCAGCTTAGCCCGTCTCACTGAAGCTTTCTTT
>TRBV30|many|TRBD1|TRBJ1-1
CAWGDSQEAFF
TGTGCCTGGGGGGACAGTCAGGAAGCTTTCTTT
>TRBV20-1|many|TRBD1|TRBJ1-1
CSASWTGNTEAFF
TGCAGTGCTTCTTGGACAGGGAACACTGAAGCTTTCTTT
>TRBV5-1|many|NA|TRBJ2-7
CASAHLEGRGEQYF
TGCGCCAGCGCCCACCTCGAGGGTCGGGGGGAGCAGTACTTC
>TRBV10-3|many|NA|TRBJ1-1
CAISVDYGGTEAFF
TGTGCCATCAGCGTGGACTACGGGGGCACTGAAGCTTTCTTT
>TRBV9|few|TRBD1|TRBJ2-7
CASSVRDRALEQYF
TGTGCCAGCAGCGTGAGGGACAGGGCCCTCGAGCAGTACTTC
>TRBV7-9|NA|TRBD1|TRBJ2-3
CASSLTGYDRTDTQYF
TGTGCCAGCAGCCTGACAGGGTATGATCGCACAGATACGCAGTATTTT
>TRBV5-1|many|NA|TRBJ2-2
CASSTGGGTTGELFF
TGCGCCAGCAGCACCGGAGGGGGAACCACCGGGGAGCTGTTTTTT
>TRBV4-1|many|TRBD1|TRBJ1-4
CASSQGQGNEKLFF
TGCGCCAGCAGCCAAGGACAGGGTAATGAAAAACTGTTTTTT
>TRBV12-3/TRBV12-4|few|NA|TRBJ1-5
CASSSKQGGQPQHF
TGTGCCAGCAGTTCTAAGCAGGGTGGACAGCCCCAGCATTTT
>TRBV9|many|TRBD2|TRBJ2-7
CASSVASGASYEQYF
TGTGCCAGCAGCGTAGCTAGCGGGGCCTCCTACGAGCAGTACTTC
>TRBV7-3|few|NA|TRBJ2-7
CASSFRYGEEQYF
TGTGCCAGCAGCTTCCGCTACGGGGAGGAGCAGTACTTC
>TRBV20-1|many|TRBD2|TRBJ2-5
CSAGLARSETQYF
TGCAGTGCCGGACTAGCTAGGTCGGAGACCCAGTACTTC
>TRBV12-3/TRBV12-4|many|NA|TRBJ2-7
CASSPIGGQVKSYEQYF
TGTGCCAGCAGTCCAATTGGGGGCCAGGTTAAATCCTACGAGCAGTACTTC
>TRBV27|many|NA|TRBJ2-7
CASSLSLANEQYF
TGTGCCAGCAGTTTAAGTCTTGCTAACGAGCAGTACTTC
>TRBV7-3|NA|NA|TRBJ1-6
CASSALTSGSPLHF
TGTGCCAGCAGCGCGCTTACTTCGGGTTCACCCCTCCACTTT
>TRBV18|many|NA|TRBJ1-5
CASSWGDNQPQHF
TGTGCCAGCTCATGGGGGGACAATCAGCCCCAGCATTTT
>TRBV28|NA|TRBD2|TRBJ2-7
CASGLAGTYEQYF
TGTGCCAGCGGACTAGCGGGCACCTACGAGCAGTACTTC
>TRBV5-6|many|NA|TRBJ1-1
CASTTLHLNTEAFF
TGTGCCAGCACCACTCTACACCTGAACACTGAAGCTTTCTTT
>TRBV4-1|NA|TRBD2|TRBJ2-7
CASSQVAGGDYEQYF
TGCGCCAGCAGCCAAGTAGCGGGAGGGGACTACGAGCAGTACTTC
>TRBV30|few|TRBD1|TRBJ1-4
CAWSRRGTGNEKLFF
TGTGCCTGGAGCCGACGGGGGACAGGGAATGAAAAACTGTTTTTT
>TRBV2|many|NA|TRBJ2-5
CASSESSQTQYF
TGTGCCAGCAGTGAGTCGTCCCAGACCCAGTACTTC
>TRBV5-6|few|TRBD1|TRBJ1-1
CASSWDRVNTEAFF
TGTGCCAGCAGCTGGGACAGGGTGAACACTGAAGCTTTCTTT